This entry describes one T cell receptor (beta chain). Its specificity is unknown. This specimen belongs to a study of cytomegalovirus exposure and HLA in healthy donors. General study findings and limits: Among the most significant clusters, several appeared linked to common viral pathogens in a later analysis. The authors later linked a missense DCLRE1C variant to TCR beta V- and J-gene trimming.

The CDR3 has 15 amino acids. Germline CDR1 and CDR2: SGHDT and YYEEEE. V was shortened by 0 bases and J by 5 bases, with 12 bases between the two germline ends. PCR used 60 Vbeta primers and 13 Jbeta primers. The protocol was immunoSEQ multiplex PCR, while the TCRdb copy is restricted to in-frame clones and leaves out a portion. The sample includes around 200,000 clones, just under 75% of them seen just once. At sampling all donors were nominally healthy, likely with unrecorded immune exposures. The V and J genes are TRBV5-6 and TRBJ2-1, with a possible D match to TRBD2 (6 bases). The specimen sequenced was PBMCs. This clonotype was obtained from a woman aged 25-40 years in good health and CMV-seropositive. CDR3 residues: CASSLDRGTDNEQFF. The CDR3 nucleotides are TGTGCCAGCAGCTTGGACCGGGGGACGGACAATGAGCAGTTCTTC.